This T cell receptor beta chain was retrieved from a study of control samples from healthy donors and cancer patients. Libraries were prepared by immunoSEQ multiplex PCR; TCRdb keeps only in-frame clonotypes and omits some of them. The sample consists of about 80,000 clones, around 84% of them appearing once. The germline CDR1 and CDR2 sequences are LNHDA and SQIVND (reference sequence). J lost 8 bases, V lost 3 bases, and 12 bases had no gene match. This CDR3 is built from 16 residues. Material: PBMCs. The chain joins TRBV19 to TRBJ2-1; 8 nucleotides line up with TRBD1. This TCR was recovered from a man aged 55 to 70 with head and neck cancer. In DNA form, the CDR3 reads TGTGCCAGTAGTATTCCCCGAGGGCAGGGGGCTGATGAGCAGTTCTTC. It yields the protein CASSIPRGQGADEQFF.